This T cell receptor (beta chain) came from a study of T-cell reconstitution after alpha-beta-depleted transplantation in children (dated by TCRdb to the mid-2010s). Looking at the study overall: Using TCR repertoire profiling, the study quantitatively followed how T-cell immune reconstitution unfolded in children after TCRalphabeta/CD19-depleted allogeneic hematopoietic cell transplantation.

Broader findings and caveats from the paper: The apparently early alphabetaT-cell count recovery about two months after transplant was reportedly dependent on only several hundred rapidly expanded clones derived from non-depleted graft cells. The high TCRbeta diversity at day 60 in some patients was ascribed to recipient T cells and intrathymic progenitors that had survived conditioning. Hyperexpanded clone frequencies declined over subsequent months; after one year, T-cell counts and TCRbeta diversity were mostly attributed to newly produced T cells.

This specimen's treatment or condition label, interpreted: allogeneic hematopoietic cell transplantation with graft depleted of TCRalphabeta T cells and CD19 B cells. The transplant recipients were children given TCRalphabeta/CD19-depleted allogeneic hematopoietic cell grafts. CDR1 and CDR2 (SGHRS, YFSETQ) derive from the germline V gene. Taken from cysteine to phenylalanine, the CDR3 has 13 residues. Left in the record is the CDR3 DNA by itself, 39 bases read in frame from the first base. A distance of 8 bases separates the germline ends of V and J, which lose 1 base and 6 bases respectively. Preparation of the library involved PCR. Sequencing used an Illumina HiSeq 2500. Molecular barcoding was employed in the preparation of TCR libraries, with unique molecular identifiers being used to normalize TCRbeta repertoire quantification. The raw public data were reprocessed by TCRdb itself: fastp quality trimming at Q25, MiXCR clonotype calling, in-frame beta chains only. Rows matching on CDR3 protein sequence are summarized as one entry with the most common DNA and genes. Counted in this sample were some 310,000 distinct CDR3 sequences; 20% to 30% of them appeared once. About a tenth of the sample goes to the ten largest clones.

A note on this clonotype: No antigen is known for it. Base qualities are not provided; no much larger clone lies one nucleotide away.

The chain is assembled from TRBV5-1 and TRBJ1-5; no confident D gene assignment can be made. The sequence derives from a male patient between 5 and 17 years old who had a stem cell transplant for acute lymphoblastic leukemia, so the T cells may come from the graft donor. The input for sequencing was PBMCs, mostly from graft donor cells, taken 180 days after TCRalphabeta/CD19-depleted stem cell transplant. CDR3 protein: CASSLWEGQPQHF. The nucleotides read TGCGCCAGCAGCTTGTGGGAGGGTCAGCCCCAGCATTTT.